These 6 T cell receptor beta chains share one sample of origin, sequenced in a study of T-cell reconstitution after alpha-beta-depleted transplantation in children (dated by TCRdb to between 2015 and 2016). Library preparation was by PCR. The sequencing machine was an Illumina HiSeq 2500. To normalize quantification of the TCRbeta repertoire, the TCR libraries were built with molecular barcoding that relied on unique molecular identifiers. TCRdb reprocessed the public reads (quality trimming at Q25 with fastp, clone calling with MiXCR) and kept in-frame beta chains. Each record represents a unique CDR3 protein, reported with the most common genes and DNA among its rows. Counted in this sample were about half a million distinct CDR3 sequences; around an eighth of them appeared once. The ten most abundant clones make up 4.5% to 6% of the sample. Specimen: PBMCs from the stem cell graft donor, collected from the stem cell graft. These receptors originate from a human donor who donated a stem cell graft to a child with combined immunodeficiency.

V usage is TRBV29-1 and J usage is TRBJ1-1; D is perhaps TRBD1 (6 bases). The germline V and J ends were trimmed by 6 bases and 6 bases, with 23 bases remaining between them. CDR1 SQVTM and CDR2 ANQGSEA come from the germline V gene. The CDR3 totals 15 residues. The CDR3 bases are TGCAGCGTCGGAGGGGGGAAGGCTAGTGGACCTGAAGCTTTCTTT. As protein: CSVGGGKASGPEAFF.

V usage is TRBV12-3 or TRBV12-4 and J usage is TRBJ1-5; 8 bases line up with TRBD1. After removal of 10 bases from V and 7 bases from J, the junction contained 27 bases not matched to a gene. The CDR3 runs to 19 residues. CDR3 sequence: CAICFWRRTGPGGGQPQHF. The CDR3 DNA sequence: TGTGCCATCTGTTTTTGGCGGAGGACAGGGCCAGGTGGGGGGCAGCCCCAGCATTTT.

This clonotype was found many times. V usage is TRBV12-3 or TRBV12-4 and J usage is TRBJ1-1; D perhaps matches TRBD1 (6 bases). The V and J ends lost 6 bases and 6 bases respectively, with 26 bases between them. There are 17 residues in the CDR3. The CDR3 DNA sequence: TGTGCCAGCAGCATCATACACCGCGGGGGGCGAAGCGCTGAAGCTTTCTTT. Protein sequence: CASSIIHRGGRSAEAFF.

V usage is TRBV12-3 or TRBV12-4 and J usage is TRBJ1-2, with no clear D. V dropped 8 bases and J dropped 4 bases, with 14 bases sitting between them. This CDR3 is built from 13 residues. The CDR3 nucleotides read TGTGCCAGCGGGTCGAGACACCTCTATGGCTACACCTTC. Translating it yields CASGSRHLYGYTF.

V and J are TRBV5-6 and TRBJ2-1; tentatively, D is TRBD2 (7 bases). The CDR3 covers 12 residues. V was clipped by 0 bases and J by 11 bases, with 9 bases between them. Germline lookup yields CDR1 SGHDT and CDR2 YYEEEE. The DNA of the CDR3 is TGTGCCAGCAGCTTGGCGCGGGGGCAGCAGTTCTTC. Translating it yields CASSLARGQQFF. Supplemented by reference TRBV5-6 and TRBJ2-1, the full variable domain reads DAGVTQSPTHLIKTRGQQVTLRCSPKSGHDTVSWYQQALGQGPQFIFQYYEEEERQRGNFPDRFSGHQFPNYSSELNVNALLLGDSALYLCASSLARGQQFFGPGTRLTVL.

There are a few counts of this clonotype. The gene calls are TRBV27 and TRBJ2-7; D remains unclear. Per the germline V gene, CDR1 is MNHEY and CDR2 is SMNVEV (reference sequence). V was shortened by 8 bases and J by 2 bases, with 1 base between the two germline ends. The CDR3 has 9 amino acids. The CDR3 is CASPYEQYF. The CDR3, as DNA: TGTGCCAGCCCCTACGAGCAGTACTTC.